This passage covers 9 T cell receptor beta chains from one sample sequenced in a study of shared clonotypes between healthy human individuals. TCRdb's table, derived via immunoSEQ multiplex PCR, lists solely in-frame clones and lacks some. The repertoire consists of about 710,000 clones, with 72% occurring once and the leading ten covering around 1.7%. The sample consisted of memory CD4+ T cells sorted from blood. As for subset: CD45RA-negative fraction. The source is a woman aged 25 to 45 in good health.

The J gene is TRBJ2-7, the V gene TRBV5-4; 9 bases line up with TRBD1. The CDR3 loop spans 15 amino acids. J lost 2 bases, V lost 3 bases, and 6 bases had no gene match. Per germline, CDR1 SGHNT and CDR2 YYREEE (reference sequence). DNA of the CDR3: TGTGCCAGCAGCTCCTACGACAGGGGGACCTACGAGCAGTACTTC. Its protein is CASSSYDRGTYEQYF.

The chain has TRBV6-5 and TRBJ1-2; 8 bases fit TRBD1. The trim removed 0 bases at V and 5 bases at J, leaving 8 bases unmatched. The CDR3 spans 16 residues. CDR1 is MNHEY and CDR2 is SVGAGI in the germline V gene. DNA of the CDR3: TGTGCCAGCAGTTACTCGGGGCAGGGGGCTGGTTATGGCTACACCTTC. Amino acids: CASSYSGQGAGYGYTF.

V usage is TRBV10-2 and J usage is TRBJ1-5; weak D call: TRBD1 (5 bases). The CDR3 is made up of 16 amino acids. Germline CDR1 and CDR2: WSHSY and SAAADI. V gave up 6 bases and J gave up 0 bases, with 15 bases separating them. The DNA for the CDR3 is TGCGCCAGCAGCCCCGGGGGTGCAGGTAGCAATCAGCCCCAGCATTTT. The encoded protein is CASSPGGAGSNQPQHF.

About this clone: The sample has other DNA sequences that encode this CDR3 too. This sequence joins TRBV5-1 and TRBJ1-1, with D unresolved. Germline CDR1 reads SGHRS; CDR2 reads YFSETQ. V was shortened by 0 bases and J by 1 base, with 4 bases between the two germline ends. The CDR3 covers 13 residues. The CDR3 spells CASSLVANTEAFF. The DNA for the CDR3 is TGCGCCAGCAGCTTGGTGGCGAACACTGAAGCTTTCTTT.

About this clone: It differs at one base from a far larger clone, so likely a read error. The same CDR3 also results from other DNA sequences found in this sample. The rearrangement links TRBV7-9 to TRBJ2-1; 10 bases match TRBD1. Per the germline V gene, CDR1 is SEHNR and CDR2 is FQNEAQ (reference sequence). Germline trimming cut 3 bases from V and 7 bases from J; bases unmatched to any gene: 3. There are 14 residues in the CDR3. The chain's CDR3 is CASSLGQGKNEQFF. The DNA for the CDR3 is TGTGCCAGCAGCTTGGGACAGGGGAAGAATGAGCAGTTCTTC.

This sequence joins TRBV19 and TRBJ1-2; D is undetermined. Trimming shortened V by 3 bases and J by 2 bases, and 7 bases separated the two germline ends. Per the germline V gene, CDR1 is LNHDA and CDR2 is SQIVND (reference sequence). CDR3 size: 13 residues. Here the CDR3 DNA reads TGTGCCAGTAGTATTTTCGGAAACTATGGCTACACCTTC. The encoded protein is CASSIFGNYGYTF.

This clone was observed a handful of times. The rearrangement links TRBV6-1 to TRBJ1-3; D gene uncertain. This CDR3 is built from 12 residues. In germline, CDR1 is MNHNS, CDR2 SASEGT. V dropped 3 bases and J dropped 5 bases, with 5 bases sitting between them. CDR3 in DNA: TGTGCCAGCAGTGATGGGAGAAACACCATATATTTT. It translates to CASSDGRNTIYF.

The chain links TRBV9 to TRBJ1-1, with D tentatively TRBD1 (6 bases). CDR3 length: 16 residues. Trimming shortened V by 6 bases and J by 1 base, and 19 bases separated the two germline ends. Germline V gene lookup returns CDR1 SGDLS and CDR2 YYNGEE. CDR3 in DNA: TGTGCCAGCACCAGGGGCGAGTACCAGGGGAACACTGAAGCTTTCTTT. This translates into CASTRGEYQGNTEAFF.

This clone was seen more than once but under ten times. The CDR3 sequence is CATNPAGTTDTQYF. The CDR3, as DNA: TGTGCCACCAATCCGGCGGGAACCACAGATACGCAGTATTTT. This rearrangement joins TRBV10-3 to TRBJ2-3, with a tentative D call TRBD2 (6 bases). The CDR3 runs to 14 residues. CDR1 and CDR2 from the germline V gene are ENHRY and SYGVKD. Trimming left V 10 bases short and J 2 bases short, with 16 bases between.